This TCR beta chain was found in a study of blood T cell repertoires in COVID-19. At the level of the study: The origin of the acute and convalescent COVID-19 samples was the United States, Italy and Spain.

Residents of 20 to 25 US areas, aged about 18 to 95 years, made up the participants. The length of the CDR3 is 16 residues. CDR1 SEHNR and CDR2 FQNEAQ come from the germline V gene (reference sequence). The ends lost 5 bases at V and 0 bases at J; junction bases unmatched: 1. As originally analysed: Estimates of nucleated cell counts were drawn from the amplification of reference gene primers. Measured with immunoSEQ multiplex PCR; TCRdb has only the in-frame clones, and not every one. V, J and clone size are taken as reported in that table, and D and trimming were inferred from the DNA itself. The sample yields hundreds of thousands of clones, 90% seen once.

The sequenced material came from PBMCs or T cells enriched from blood (not recorded which). The V and J genes are TRBV7-9 and TRBJ2-3, with 14 nucleotides matching TRBD2. This receptor was identified in a woman younger than 30 with acute COVID-19. The CDR3 DNA follows: TGTGCCAGCAGCGGACTAGCGGGAGGAAGCACAGATACGCAGTATTTT. Amino acid sequence: CASSGLAGGSTDTQYF. The entire variable domain, with the rest obtained from reference TRBV7-9 and TRBJ2-3, is as follows: DTGVSQNPRHKITKRGQNVTFRCDPISEHNRLYWYRQTLGQGPEFLTYFQNEAQLEKSRLLSDRFSAERPKGSFSTLEIQRTEQGDSAMYLCASSGLAGGSTDTQYFGPGTRLTVL.